The source of this T cell receptor (beta chain) is a study of CD4 and CD8 cells across lung adenocarcinoma regions. TCRdb re-derived calls from the PCR reads in MiXCR, one entry per CDR3 protein. The profile covers about 5,000 distinct CDR3 sequences, with less than 80% appearing a single time and 20% to 25% taken by the ten largest. The clonotype was recovered from a female donor with lung adenocarcinoma. The CD4 and CD8 labels of this study may be unreliable. The specimen sequenced was CD4+ T cells from the center of a lung tumor.

CDR3 nucleotides: TGTGCCAGCAGCTTTTTAGCGGGGGGTCAAGAGACCCAGTACTTC. Its translation is CASSFLAGGQETQYF. The chain recombines TRBV7-6 with TRBJ2-5; 10 bases align to TRBD2. The CDR3 extends over 15 amino acids. V gave up 3 bases and J gave up 2 bases; unmatched junction bases: 3. The V gene's germline CDR1 is SGHVS and CDR2 FNYEAQ.